This TCR beta chain is from a study of blood T cell repertoires in COVID-19. For the study at large: From T cells, B-cell-depleted T cells, or PBMCs came the material, which was cDNA or gDNA.

In the original analysis: Reference gene primer amplification gave nucleated cell count estimates. Using immunoSEQ multiplex PCR, the repertoire was profiled, and TCRdb retains in-frame clones only, with some absent. D and trimming were read from the DNA, whereas the V and J calls and clone size are those reported in that table. This table holds roughly 230,000 clones, about 85% found once. The CDR3 consists of 14 residues. Germline V gene data show CDR1 as MDHEN and CDR2 as SYDVKM. V gave up 5 bases and J gave up 3 bases, with 13 bases separating them. All enrollees were roughly 18 to 89 years old and from about 25 US areas. Exposed study participants had met a COVID-19 case within 2 weeks before entry.

Sequencing input: PBMCs or T cells enriched from blood (not recorded which). The chain employs TRBV28 and TRBJ1-1, with D unclear. This clonotype originated in a woman aged 45-65 years who had been exposed to COVID-19. The CDR3 nucleotides are TGTGCCAGCAGTGAGGCCGGATCTGACACTGAAGCTTTCTTT. The encoded protein is CASSEAGSDTEAFF.